This record concerns one T cell receptor (beta chain) sequence. Its matching antigen is unknown. This record belongs to a study of cytomegalovirus exposure and HLA in healthy donors. The CDR3 has 15 amino acids. V was clipped by 4 bases and J by 0 bases; unmatched bases: 6. Germline-derived CDR1 and CDR2 are MDHEN and SYDVKM. Findings and limits, study-wide: The study listed 150 to 200 cytomegalovirus-associated TCR beta chains. Confirmation in vitro established that three CMV-associated chains were specific for CMV antigens.

Separation from the roughly 700-subject first cohort characterized the approximately 120-subject validation cohort, to which the donors belonged. Using immunoSEQ multiplex PCR, the repertoire was profiled, and TCRdb retains in-frame clones only, with some absent. The table has a few hundred thousand clones, 86% seen once. Input material: PBMCs. The receptor comes from a woman aged 18 to 35 in good health and CMV-seronegative. V usage is TRBV28 and J usage is TRBJ2-7; 7 nucleotides line up with TRBD2. The CDR3 spells CASSSLAFDSYEQYF. The CDR3 DNA reads as TGTGCCAGCAGTTCACTAGCGTTTGACTCCTACGAGCAGTACTTC.